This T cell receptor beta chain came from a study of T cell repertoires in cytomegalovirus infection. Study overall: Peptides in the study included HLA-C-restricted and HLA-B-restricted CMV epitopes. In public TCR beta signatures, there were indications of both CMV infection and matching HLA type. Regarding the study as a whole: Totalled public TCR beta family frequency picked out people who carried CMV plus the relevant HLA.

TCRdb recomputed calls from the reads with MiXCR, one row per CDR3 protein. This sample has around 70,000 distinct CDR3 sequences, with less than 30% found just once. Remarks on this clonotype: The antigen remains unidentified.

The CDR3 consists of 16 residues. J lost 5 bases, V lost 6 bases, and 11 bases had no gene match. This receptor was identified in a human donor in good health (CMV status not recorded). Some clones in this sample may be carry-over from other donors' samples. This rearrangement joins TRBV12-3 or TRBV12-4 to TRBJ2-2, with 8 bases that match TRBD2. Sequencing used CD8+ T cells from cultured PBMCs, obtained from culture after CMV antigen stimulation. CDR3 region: CASSSRRGVGTGELFF. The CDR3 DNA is TGTGCCAGCAGCTCGAGGCGGGGGGTTGGGACCGGGGAGCTGTTTTTT.